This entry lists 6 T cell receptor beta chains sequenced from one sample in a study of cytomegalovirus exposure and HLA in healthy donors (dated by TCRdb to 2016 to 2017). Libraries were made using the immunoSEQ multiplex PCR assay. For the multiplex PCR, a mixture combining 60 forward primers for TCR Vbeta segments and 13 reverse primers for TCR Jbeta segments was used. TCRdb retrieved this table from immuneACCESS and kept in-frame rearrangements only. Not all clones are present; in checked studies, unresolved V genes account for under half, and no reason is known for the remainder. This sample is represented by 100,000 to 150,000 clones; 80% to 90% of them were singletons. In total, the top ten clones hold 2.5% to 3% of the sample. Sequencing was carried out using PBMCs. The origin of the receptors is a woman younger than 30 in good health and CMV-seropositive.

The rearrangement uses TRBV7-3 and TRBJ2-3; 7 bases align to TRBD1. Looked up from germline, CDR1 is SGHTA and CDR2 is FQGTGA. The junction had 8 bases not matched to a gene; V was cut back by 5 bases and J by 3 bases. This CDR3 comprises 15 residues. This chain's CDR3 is CASSPQGVGTDTQYF. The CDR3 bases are TGTGCCAGCAGCCCCCAGGGGGTCGGGACAGATACGCAGTATTTT.

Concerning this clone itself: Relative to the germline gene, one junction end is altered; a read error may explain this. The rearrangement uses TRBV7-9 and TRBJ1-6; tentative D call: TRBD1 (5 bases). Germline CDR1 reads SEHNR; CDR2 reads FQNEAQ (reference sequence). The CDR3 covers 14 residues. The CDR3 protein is CSSQGALGSSPLHF. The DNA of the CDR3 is TGTTCCAGTCAAGGGGCACTCGGGAGTTCACCCCTCCACTTT.

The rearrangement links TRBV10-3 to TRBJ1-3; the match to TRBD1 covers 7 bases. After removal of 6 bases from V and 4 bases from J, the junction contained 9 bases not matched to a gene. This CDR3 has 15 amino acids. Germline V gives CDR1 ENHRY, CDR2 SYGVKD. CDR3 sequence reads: CAIRQGQLGGNTIYF. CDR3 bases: TGTGCCATCAGGCAGGGACAGCTAGGAGGAAACACCATATATTTT.

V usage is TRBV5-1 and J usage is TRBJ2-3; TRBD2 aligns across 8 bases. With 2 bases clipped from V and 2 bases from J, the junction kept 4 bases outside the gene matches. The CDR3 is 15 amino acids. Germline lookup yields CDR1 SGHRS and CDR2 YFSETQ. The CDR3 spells CASSLRGGPTDTQYF. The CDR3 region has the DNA TGCGCCAGCAGCTTACGGGGGGGGCCCACAGATACGCAGTATTTT.

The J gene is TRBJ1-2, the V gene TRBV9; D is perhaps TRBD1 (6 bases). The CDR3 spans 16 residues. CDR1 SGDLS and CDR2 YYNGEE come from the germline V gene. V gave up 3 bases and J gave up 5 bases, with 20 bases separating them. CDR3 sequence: CASSAVGDPDSYGYTF. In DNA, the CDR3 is TGTGCCAGCAGCGCAGTAGGGGATCCGGACAGTTATGGCTACACCTTC.

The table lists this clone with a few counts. DNA for the CDR3: TGTGCCAGCAGCTTGACTAGCGGGGGGCCAAGATGGAATGAGCAGTTCTTC. Translation gives CASSLTSGGPRWNEQFF. The chain employs TRBV5-8 and TRBJ2-1; 12 nucleotides align to TRBD2. This CDR3 spans 17 amino acids. Per the germline V gene, CDR1 is SGHTS and CDR2 is YDEGEE. J was trimmed by 7 bases and V by 1 base; bases with no gene match: 9.